This T cell receptor beta chain was sequenced during a study of CD8 T cells in ankylosing spondylitis. Study results and caveats: A TCR beta motif made of about 8 highly homologous variants seemed typical of ankylosing spondylitis blood. Matched ankylosing spondylitis synovial fluid reportedly showed significant enrichment of disease-linked clones.

This clonotype was detected a few times. Its cognate antigen is unknown. CDR3 length: 14 amino acids. Between the trimmed V and J ends, which lost 1 base and 0 bases, there was a span of 6 bases. Germline V gives CDR1 SGHRS, CDR2 YFSETQ. From the 5' RACE reads, TCRdb called clonotypes with MiXCR, one entry per CDR3 protein. The top ten hold roughly 0.9% of the sample, which has roughly 470,000 distinct CDR3 sequences, approximately 26% seen once. The chain combines TRBV5-1 with TRBJ2-3; D is unclear. Specimen: blood, either unsorted or a sorted T cell fraction (not recorded which). This TCR came from a male donor with ankylosing spondylitis. The DNA for the CDR3 is TGCGCCAGCAGCTTGTGGAGCAGCACAGATACGCAGTATTTT. Amino acid sequence: CASSLWSSTDTQYF.